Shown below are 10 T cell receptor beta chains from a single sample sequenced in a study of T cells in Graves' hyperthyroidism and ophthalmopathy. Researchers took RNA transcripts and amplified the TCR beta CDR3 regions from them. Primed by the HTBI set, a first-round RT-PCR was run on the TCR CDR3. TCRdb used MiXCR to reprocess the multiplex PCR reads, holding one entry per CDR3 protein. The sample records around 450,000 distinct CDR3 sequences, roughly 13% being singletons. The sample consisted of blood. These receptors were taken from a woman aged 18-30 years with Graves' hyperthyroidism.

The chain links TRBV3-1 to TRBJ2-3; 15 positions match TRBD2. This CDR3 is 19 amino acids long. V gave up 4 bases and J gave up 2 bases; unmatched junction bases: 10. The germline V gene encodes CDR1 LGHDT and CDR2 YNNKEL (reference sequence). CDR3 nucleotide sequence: TGTGCCAGCAGCCCCCACCCGGGACTAGCGGGAGGCCCCACAGATACGCAGTATTTT. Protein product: CASSPHPGLAGGPTDTQYF.

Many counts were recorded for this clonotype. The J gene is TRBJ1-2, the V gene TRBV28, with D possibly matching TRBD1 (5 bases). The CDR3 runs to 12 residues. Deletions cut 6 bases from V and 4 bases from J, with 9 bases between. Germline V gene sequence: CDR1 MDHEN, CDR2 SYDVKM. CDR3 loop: CASSLRGYGYTF. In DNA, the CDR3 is TGTGCCAGCAGCCTTAGGGGCTATGGCTACACCTTC.

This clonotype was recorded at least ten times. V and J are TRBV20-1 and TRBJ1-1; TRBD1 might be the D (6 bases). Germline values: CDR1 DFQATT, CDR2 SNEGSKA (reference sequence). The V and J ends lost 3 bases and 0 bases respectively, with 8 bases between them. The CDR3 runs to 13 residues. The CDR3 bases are TGCAGTGCTAGTACAGGGATGAACACTGAAGCTTTCTTT. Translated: CSASTGMNTEAFF.

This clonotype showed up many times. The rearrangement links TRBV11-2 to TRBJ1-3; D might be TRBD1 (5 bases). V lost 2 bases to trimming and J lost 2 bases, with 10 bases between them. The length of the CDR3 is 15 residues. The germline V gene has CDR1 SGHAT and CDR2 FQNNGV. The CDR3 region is CASSLQGLAGNTIYF. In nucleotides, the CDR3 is TGTGCCAGCAGCTTACAGGGTCTGGCTGGAAACACCATATATTTT.

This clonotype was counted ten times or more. As DNA, the CDR3 is TGTGCCAGCAGATTTAGGGACAGGGTCACAGATACGCAGTATTTT. Translated, it gives CASRFRDRVTDTQYF. J is TRBJ2-3 and V is TRBV7-2; 9 nucleotides line up with TRBD1. V lost 6 bases and J lost 2; bases outside the gene matches: 6. Germline CDR1 SGHTA, CDR2 FQGNSA. The CDR3 extends over 15 amino acids.

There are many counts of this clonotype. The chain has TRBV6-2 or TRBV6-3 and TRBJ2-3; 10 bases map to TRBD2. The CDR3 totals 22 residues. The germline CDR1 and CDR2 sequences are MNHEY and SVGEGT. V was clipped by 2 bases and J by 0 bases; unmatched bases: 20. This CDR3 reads CASSYPSRIAGGPLSSTDTQYF. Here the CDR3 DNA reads TGTGCCAGCAGTTACCCCTCAAGGATAGCGGGAGGCCCTCTGTCGAGCACAGATACGCAGTATTTT.

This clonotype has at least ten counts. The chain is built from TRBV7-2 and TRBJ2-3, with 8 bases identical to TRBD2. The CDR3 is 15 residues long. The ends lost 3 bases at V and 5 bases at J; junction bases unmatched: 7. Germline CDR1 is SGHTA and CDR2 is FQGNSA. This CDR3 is CASSFVAGGKDTQYF. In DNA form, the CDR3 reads TGTGCCAGCAGCTTTGTGGCGGGAGGTAAAGATACGCAGTATTTT. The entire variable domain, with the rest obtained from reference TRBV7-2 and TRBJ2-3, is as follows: GAGVSQSPSNKVTEKGKDVELRCDPISGHTALYWYRQSLGQGLEFLIYFQGNSAPDKSGLPSDRFSAERTGGSVSTLTIQRTQQEDSAVYLCASSFVAGGKDTQYFGPGTRLTVL.

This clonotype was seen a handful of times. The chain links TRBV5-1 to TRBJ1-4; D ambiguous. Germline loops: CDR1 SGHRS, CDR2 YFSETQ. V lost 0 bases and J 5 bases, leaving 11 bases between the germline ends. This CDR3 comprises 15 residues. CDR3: CASSLAWGSNEKLFF. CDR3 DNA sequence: TGCGCCAGCAGCTTGGCCTGGGGATCAAATGAAAAACTGTTTTTT.

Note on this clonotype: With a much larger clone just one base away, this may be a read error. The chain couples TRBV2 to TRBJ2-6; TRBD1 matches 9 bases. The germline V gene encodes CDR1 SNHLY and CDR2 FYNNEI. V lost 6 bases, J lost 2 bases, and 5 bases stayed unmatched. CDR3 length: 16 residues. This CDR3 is CASSPQGAPGANVLTF. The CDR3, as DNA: TGTGCCAGCAGCCCACAGGGGGCGCCTGGGGCCAACGTCCTGACTTTC. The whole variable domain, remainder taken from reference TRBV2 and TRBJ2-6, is EPEVTQTPSHQVTQMGQEVILRCVPISNHLYFYWYRQILGQKVEFLVSFYNNEISEKSEIFDDQFSVERPDGSNFTLKIRSTKLEDSAMYFCASSPQGAPGANVLTFGAGSRLTVL.

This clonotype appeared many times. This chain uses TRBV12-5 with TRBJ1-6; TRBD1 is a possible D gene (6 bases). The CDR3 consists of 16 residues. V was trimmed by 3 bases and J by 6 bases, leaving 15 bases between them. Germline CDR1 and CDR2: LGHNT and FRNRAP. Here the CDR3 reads CASGLTRGSGNSPLHF. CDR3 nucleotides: TGTGCTAGTGGTTTAACCAGGGGATCCGGTAATTCACCCCTCCACTTT.